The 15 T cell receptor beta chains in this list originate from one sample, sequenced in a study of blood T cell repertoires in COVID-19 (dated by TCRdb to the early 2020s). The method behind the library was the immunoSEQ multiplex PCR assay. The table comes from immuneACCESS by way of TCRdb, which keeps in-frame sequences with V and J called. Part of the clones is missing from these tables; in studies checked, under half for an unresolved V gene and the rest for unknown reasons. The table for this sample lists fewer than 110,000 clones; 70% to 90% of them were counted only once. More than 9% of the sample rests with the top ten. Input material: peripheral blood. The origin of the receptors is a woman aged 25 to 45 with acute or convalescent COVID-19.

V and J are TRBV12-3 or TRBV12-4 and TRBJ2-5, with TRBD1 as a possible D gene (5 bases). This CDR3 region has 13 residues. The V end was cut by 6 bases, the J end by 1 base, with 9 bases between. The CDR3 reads CASSSGSQETQYF. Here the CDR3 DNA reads TGTGCCAGCAGCTCAGGGTCCCAAGAGACCCAGTACTTC.

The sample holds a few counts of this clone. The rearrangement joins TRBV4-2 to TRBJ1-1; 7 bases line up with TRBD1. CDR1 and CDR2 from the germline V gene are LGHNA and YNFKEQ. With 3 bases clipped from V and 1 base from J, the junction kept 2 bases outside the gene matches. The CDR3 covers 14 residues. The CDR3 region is CASSQGQKNTEAFF. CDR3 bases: TGTGCCAGCAGCCAGGGACAGAAGAACACTGAAGCTTTCTTT.

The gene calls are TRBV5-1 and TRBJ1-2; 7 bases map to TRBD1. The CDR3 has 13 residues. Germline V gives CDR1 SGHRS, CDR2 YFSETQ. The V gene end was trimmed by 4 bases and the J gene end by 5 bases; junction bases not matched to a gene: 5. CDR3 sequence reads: CASSRDREYGYTF. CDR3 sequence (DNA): TGCGCCAGCAGCCGTGACAGGGAGTATGGCTACACCTTC.

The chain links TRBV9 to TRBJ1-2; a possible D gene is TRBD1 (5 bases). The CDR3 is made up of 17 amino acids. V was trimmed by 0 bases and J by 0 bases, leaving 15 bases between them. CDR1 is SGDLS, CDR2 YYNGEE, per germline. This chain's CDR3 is CASSVGAGFLTNYGYTF. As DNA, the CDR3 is TGTGCCAGCAGCGTAGGGGCAGGGTTCTTAACTAACTATGGCTACACCTTC. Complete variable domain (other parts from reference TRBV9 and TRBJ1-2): DSGVTQTPKHLITATGQRVTLRCSPRSGDLSVYWYQQSLDQGLQFLIQYYNGEERAKGNILERFSAQQFPDLHSELNLSSLELGDSALYFCASSVGAGFLTNYGYTFGSGTRLTVV.

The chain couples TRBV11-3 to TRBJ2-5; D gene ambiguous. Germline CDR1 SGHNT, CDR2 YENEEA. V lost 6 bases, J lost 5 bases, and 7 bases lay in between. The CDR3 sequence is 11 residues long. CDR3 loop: CASSRTETQYF. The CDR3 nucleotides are TGTGCCAGCAGTAGAACTGAGACCCAGTACTTC.

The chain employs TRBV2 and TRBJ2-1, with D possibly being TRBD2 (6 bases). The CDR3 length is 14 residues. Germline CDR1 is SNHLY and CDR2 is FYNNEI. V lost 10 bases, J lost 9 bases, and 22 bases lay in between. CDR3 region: CAKPGLPAVREQFF. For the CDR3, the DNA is TGTGCCAAACCGGGACTGCCCGCTGTACGTGAGCAGTTCTTC.

The CDR3: CASSWGGGTEAFF. DNA of the CDR3: TGTGCCAGCAGCTGGGGTGGGGGGACTGAAGCTTTCTTT. This chain connects TRBV5-4 to TRBJ1-1; the D gene is possibly TRBD1 (5 bases). The length of the CDR3 is 13 residues. V gave up 3 bases and J gave up 5 bases, with 11 bases separating them. CDR1 is SGHNT, CDR2 YYREEE, per germline (reference sequence).

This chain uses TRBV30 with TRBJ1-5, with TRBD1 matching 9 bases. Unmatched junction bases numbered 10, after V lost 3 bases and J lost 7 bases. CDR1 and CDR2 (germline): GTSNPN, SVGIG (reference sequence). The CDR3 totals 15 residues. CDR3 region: CAWSLKQGAGQPQHF. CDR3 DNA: TGTGCCTGGAGCCTCAAACAGGGGGCTGGACAGCCCCAGCATTTT.

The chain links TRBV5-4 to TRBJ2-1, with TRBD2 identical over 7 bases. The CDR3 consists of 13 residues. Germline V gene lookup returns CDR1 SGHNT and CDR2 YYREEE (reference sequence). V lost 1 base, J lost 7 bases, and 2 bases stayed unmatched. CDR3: CASSLWGGNEQFF. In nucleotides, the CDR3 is TGTGCCAGCAGCTTGTGGGGGGGGAATGAGCAGTTCTTC.

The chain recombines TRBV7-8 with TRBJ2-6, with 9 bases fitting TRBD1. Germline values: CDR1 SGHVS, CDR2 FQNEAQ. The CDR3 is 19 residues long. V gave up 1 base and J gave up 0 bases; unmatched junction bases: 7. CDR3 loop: CASSLVDRGSLSGANVLTF. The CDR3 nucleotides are TGTGCCAGCAGCTTAGTCGACAGGGGGTCTCTCTCTGGGGCCAACGTCCTGACTTTC.

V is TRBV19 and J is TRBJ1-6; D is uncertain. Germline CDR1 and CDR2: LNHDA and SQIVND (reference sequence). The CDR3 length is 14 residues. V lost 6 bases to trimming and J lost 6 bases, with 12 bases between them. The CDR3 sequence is CASRRDSTNSPLHF. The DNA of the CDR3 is TGTGCCAGTAGGAGGGATTCAACTAATTCACCCCTCCACTTT.

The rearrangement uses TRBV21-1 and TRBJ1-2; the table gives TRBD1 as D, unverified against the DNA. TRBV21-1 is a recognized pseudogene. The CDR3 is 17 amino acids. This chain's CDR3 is CASRHLGQGVWCYGYTF. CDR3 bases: TGTGCCAGCAGACACTTGGGACAGGGGGTTTGGTGCTATGGCTACACCTTC.

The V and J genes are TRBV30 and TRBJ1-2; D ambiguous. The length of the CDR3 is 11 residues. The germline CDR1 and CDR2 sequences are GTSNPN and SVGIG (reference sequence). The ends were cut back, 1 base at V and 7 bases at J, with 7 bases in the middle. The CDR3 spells CAWSASRGYTF. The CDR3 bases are TGTGCCTGGAGTGCCTCCCGTGGCTACACCTTC. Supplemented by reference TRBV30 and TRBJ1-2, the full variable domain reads SQTIHQWPATLVQPVGSPLSLECTVEGTSNPNLYWYRQAAGRGLQLLFYSVGIGQISSEVPQNLSASRPQDRQFILSSKKLLLSDSGFYLCAWSASRGYTFGSGTRLTVV.

CDR3 DNA: TGTGCCAGCAGTAGTATTGGGGACAGGAGTGGCTACACCTTC. Its protein product is CASSSIGDRSGYTF. V is TRBV28 and J is TRBJ1-2; TRBD1 matches 8 bases. Germline V gives CDR1 MDHEN, CDR2 SYDVKM. The ends lost 5 bases at V and 7 bases at J; junction bases unmatched: 9. There are 14 residues in the CDR3.

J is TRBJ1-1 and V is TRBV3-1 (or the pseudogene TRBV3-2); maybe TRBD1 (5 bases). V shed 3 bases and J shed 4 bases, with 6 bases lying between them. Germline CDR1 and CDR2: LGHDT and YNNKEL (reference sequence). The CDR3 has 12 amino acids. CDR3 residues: CASSQGLTEAFF. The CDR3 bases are TGTGCCAGCAGCCAGGGACTCACTGAAGCTTTCTTT.